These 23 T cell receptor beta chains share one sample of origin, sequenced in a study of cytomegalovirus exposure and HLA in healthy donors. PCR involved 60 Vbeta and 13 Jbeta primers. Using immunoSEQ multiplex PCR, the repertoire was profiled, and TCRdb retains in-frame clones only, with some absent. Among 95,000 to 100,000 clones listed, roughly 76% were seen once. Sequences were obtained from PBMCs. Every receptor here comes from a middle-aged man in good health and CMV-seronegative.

The CDR3: CSVAPNTGGGTEAFF. The CDR3 DNA reads TGCAGCGTTGCTCCAAATACGGGCGGGGGGACTGAAGCTTTCTTT. The chain combines TRBV29-1 with TRBJ1-1; TRBD1 might be the D (5 bases). Germline assignment: CDR1 SQVTM and CDR2 ANQGSEA. Deletions cut 4 bases from V and 5 bases from J, with 20 bases between. This CDR3 has 15 amino acids.

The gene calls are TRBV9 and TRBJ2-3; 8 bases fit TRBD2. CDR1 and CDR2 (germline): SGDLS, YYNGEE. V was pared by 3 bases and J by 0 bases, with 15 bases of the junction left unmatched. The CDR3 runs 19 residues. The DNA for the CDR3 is TGTGCCAGCAGCGATAGATTTAGCGGGAAAGCTACTAGCACAGATACGCAGTATTTT. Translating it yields CASSDRFSGKATSTDTQYF.

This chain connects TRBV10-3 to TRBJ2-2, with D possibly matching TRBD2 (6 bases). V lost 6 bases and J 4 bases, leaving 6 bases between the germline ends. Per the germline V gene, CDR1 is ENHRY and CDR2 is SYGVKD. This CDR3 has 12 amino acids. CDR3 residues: CAIRGLTGELFF. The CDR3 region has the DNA TGTGCCATCAGGGGACTCACCGGGGAGCTGTTTTTT.

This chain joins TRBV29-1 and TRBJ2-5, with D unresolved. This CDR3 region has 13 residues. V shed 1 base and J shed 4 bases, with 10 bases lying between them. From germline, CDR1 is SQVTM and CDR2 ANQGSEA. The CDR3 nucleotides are TGCAGCGTTGAAGTGTCTGGGCCAGAGACCCAGTACTTC. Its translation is CSVEVSGPETQYF.

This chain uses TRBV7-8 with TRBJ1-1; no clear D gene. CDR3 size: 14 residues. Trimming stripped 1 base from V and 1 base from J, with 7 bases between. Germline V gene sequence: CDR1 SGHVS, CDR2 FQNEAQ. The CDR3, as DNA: TGTGCCAGCAGCTTAGGGGCAGGGAACACTGAAGCTTTCTTT. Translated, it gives CASSLGAGNTEAFF. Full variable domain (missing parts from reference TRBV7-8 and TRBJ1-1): GAGVSQSPRYKVAKRGQDVALRCDPISGHVSLFWYQQALGQGPEFLTYFQNEAQLDKSGLPSDRFFAERPEGSVSTLKIQRTQQEDSAVYLCASSLGAGNTEAFFGQGTRLTVV.

The CDR3 DNA follows: TGTGCCAGCAGTTTGGTGACTAGTCCCCTGGTCAATGAGCAGTTCTTC. As protein: CASSLVTSPLVNEQFF. The chain joins TRBV28 to TRBJ2-1; tentatively, D is TRBD2 (6 bases). The length of the CDR3 is 16 residues. Germline assignment: CDR1 MDHEN and CDR2 SYDVKM. Trimming took 3 bases from V and 6 from J, leaving 18 bases between them.

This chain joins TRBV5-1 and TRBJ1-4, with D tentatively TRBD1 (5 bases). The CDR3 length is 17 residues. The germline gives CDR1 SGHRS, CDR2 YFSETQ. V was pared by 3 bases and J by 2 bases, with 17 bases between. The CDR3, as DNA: TGCGCCAGCAGCTGGGGCTCGGAGAGTCCCACTAATGAAAAACTGTTTTTT. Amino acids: CASSWGSESPTNEKLFF.

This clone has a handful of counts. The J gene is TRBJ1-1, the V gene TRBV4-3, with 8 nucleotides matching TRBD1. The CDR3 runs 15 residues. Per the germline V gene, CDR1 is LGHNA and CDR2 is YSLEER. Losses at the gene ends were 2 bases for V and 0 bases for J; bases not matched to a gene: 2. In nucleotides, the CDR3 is TGCGCCAGCAGCCAACACAGGGGGATGAACACTGAAGCTTTCTTT. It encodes CASSQHRGMNTEAFF.

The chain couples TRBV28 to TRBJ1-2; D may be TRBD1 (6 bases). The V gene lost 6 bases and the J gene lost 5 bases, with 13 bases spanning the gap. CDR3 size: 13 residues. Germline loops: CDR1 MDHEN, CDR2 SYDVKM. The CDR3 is CASSSDRIYGYTF. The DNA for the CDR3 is TGTGCCAGCAGCTCCGACAGGATTTATGGCTACACCTTC.

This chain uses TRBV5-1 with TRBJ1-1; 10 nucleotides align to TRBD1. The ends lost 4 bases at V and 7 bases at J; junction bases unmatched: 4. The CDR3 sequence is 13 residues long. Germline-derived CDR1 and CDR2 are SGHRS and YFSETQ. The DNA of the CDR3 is TGCGCCAGCAGCGACGGGACAGGGGTTGAAGCTTTCTTT. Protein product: CASSDGTGVEAFF.

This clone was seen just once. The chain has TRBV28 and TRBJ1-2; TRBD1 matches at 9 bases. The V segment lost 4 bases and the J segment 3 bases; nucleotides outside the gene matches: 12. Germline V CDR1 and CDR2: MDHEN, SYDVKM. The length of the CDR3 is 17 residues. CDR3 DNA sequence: TGTGCCAGCAGTTCCAATAGTAACAGGGGGCAGGACTATGGCTACACCTTC. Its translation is CASSSNSNRGQDYGYTF.

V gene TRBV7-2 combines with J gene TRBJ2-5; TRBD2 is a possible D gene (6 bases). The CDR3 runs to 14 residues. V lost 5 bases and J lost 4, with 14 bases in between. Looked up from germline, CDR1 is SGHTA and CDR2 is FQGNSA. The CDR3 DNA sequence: TGTGCCAGCAGCCCCGGTGGGCGGGGAGAGACCCAGTACTTC. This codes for CASSPGGRGETQYF.

This CDR3 is CASSLRSQGTSSYNSPLHF. The DNA for the CDR3 is TGCGCCAGCAGCTTGAGGTCACAGGGGACTAGCTCCTATAATTCACCCCTCCACTTT. The chain couples TRBV5-1 to TRBJ1-6; 7 bases are a match to TRBD1. Germline trimming cut 1 base from V and 0 bases from J; bases unmatched to any gene: 10. Germline CDR1 SGHRS, CDR2 YFSETQ. The CDR3 totals 19 residues.

DNA for the CDR3: TGTGCCAGCAGCTTAGCGGGCGGGGGCAATGAGCAGTTCTTC. Amino acid sequence: CASSLAGGGNEQFF. The chain joins TRBV7-2 to TRBJ2-1; 7 bases map to TRBD2. CDR1 is SGHTA, CDR2 FQGNSA, per germline. V lost 0 bases, J lost 6 bases, and 2 bases stayed unmatched. The CDR3 sequence is 14 residues long.

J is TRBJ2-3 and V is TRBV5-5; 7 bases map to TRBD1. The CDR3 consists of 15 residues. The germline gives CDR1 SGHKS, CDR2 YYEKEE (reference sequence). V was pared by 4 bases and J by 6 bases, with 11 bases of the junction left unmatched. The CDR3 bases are TGTGCCAGCAGCCTGGACAGGAGATCTTTTGATACGCAGTATTTT. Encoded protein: CASSLDRRSFDTQYF.

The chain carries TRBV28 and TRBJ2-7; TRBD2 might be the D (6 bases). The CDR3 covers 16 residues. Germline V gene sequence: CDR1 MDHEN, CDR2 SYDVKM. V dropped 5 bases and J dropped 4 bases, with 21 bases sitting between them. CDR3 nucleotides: TGTGCCAGCAGTACAAGCCGGGACTCCGCGGGGTACGAGCAGTACTTC. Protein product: CASSTSRDSAGYEQYF.

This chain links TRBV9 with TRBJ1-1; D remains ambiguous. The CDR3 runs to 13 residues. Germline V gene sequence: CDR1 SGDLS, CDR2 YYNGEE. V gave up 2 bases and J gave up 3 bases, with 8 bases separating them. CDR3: CASSVSQDTEAFF. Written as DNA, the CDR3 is TGTGCCAGCAGCGTTAGTCAAGACACTGAAGCTTTCTTT.

DNA of the CDR3: TGTGCCAGCAGCGTAGCCGGGGGGGGCAACCGCGAGCAGTACTTC. Its protein is CASSVAGGGNREQYF. This chain links TRBV9 with TRBJ2-5; 8 bases agree with TRBD2. The J call could be wrong; TRBJ2-7 is a better fit for the DNA end. The CDR3 extends over 15 amino acids. CDR1 and CDR2 from the germline V gene are SGDLS and YYNGEE.

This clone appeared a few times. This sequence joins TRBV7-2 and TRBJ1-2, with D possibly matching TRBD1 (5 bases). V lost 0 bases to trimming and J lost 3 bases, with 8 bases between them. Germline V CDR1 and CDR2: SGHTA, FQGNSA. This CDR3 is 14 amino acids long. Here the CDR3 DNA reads TGTGCCAGCAGCTTAGCTGGCAGGGACTATGGCTACACCTTC. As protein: CASSLAGRDYGYTF. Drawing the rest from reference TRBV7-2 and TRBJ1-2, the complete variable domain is GAGVSQSPSNKVTEKGKDVELRCDPISGHTALYWYRQSLGQGLEFLIYFQGNSAPDKSGLPSDRFSAERTGGSVSTLTIQRTQQEDSAVYLCASSLAGRDYGYTFGSGTRLTVV.

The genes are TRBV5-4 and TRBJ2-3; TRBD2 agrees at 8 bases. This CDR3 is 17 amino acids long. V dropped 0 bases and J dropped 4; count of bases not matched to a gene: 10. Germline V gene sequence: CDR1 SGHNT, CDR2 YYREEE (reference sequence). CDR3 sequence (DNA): TGTGCCAGCAGCTTGGCCCGTTCGGGGGGGGGCTCAGATACGCAGTATTTT. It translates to CASSLARSGGGSDTQYF.

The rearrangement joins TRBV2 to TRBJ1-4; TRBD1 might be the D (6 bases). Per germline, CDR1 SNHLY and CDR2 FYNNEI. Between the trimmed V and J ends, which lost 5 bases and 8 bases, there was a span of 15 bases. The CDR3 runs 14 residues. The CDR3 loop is CASSPRGPWEKLFF. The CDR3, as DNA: TGTGCCAGCAGTCCCAGGGGCCCGTGGGAAAAACTGTTTTTT.

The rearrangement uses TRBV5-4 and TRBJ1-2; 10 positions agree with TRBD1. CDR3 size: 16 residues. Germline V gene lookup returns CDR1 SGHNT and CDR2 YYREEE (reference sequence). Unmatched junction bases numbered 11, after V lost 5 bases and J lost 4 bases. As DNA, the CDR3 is TGTGCCAGCAGTCATACCGGGACAGGGGTTGGCTATGGCTACACCTTC. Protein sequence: CASSHTGTGVGYGYTF.

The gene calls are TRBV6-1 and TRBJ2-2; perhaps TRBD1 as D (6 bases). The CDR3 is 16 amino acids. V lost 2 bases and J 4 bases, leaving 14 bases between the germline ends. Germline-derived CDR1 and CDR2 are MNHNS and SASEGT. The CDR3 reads CASSERVGGRTGELFF. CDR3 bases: TGTGCCAGCAGTGAAAGGGTAGGGGGTCGCACCGGGGAGCTGTTTTTT.